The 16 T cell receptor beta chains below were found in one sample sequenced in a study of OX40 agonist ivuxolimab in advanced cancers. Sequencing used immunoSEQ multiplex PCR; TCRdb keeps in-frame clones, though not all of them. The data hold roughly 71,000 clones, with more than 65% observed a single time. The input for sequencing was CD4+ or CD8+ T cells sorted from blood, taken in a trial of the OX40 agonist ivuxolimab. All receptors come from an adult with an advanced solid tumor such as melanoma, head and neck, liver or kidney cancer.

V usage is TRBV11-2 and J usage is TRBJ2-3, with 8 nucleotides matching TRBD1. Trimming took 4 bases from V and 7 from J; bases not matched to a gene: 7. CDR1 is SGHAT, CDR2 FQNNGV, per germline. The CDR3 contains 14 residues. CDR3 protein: CASSSQQGAYTQYF. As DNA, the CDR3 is TGTGCCAGCAGCTCGCAGCAGGGGGCCTATACGCAGTATTTT.

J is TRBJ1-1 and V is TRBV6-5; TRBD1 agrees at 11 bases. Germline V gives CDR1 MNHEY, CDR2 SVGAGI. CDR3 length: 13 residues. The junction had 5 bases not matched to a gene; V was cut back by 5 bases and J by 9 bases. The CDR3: CASSDGQGAKAFF. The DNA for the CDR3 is TGTGCCAGCAGTGATGGACAGGGGGCGAAAGCTTTCTTT.

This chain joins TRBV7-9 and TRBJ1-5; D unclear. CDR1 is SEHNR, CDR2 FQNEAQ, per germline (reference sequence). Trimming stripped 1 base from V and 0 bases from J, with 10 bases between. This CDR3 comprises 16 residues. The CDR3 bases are TGTGCCAGCAGCTTAGTCTACGATAATAGCAATCAGCCCCAGCATTTT. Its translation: CASSLVYDNSNQPQHF.

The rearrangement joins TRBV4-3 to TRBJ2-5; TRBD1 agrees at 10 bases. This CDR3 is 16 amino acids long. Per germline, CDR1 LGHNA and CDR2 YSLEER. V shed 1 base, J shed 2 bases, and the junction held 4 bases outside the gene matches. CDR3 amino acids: CASSQVWGQGQETQYF. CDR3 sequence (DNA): TGCGCCAGCAGCCAAGTCTGGGGACAGGGGCAAGAGACCCAGTACTTC.

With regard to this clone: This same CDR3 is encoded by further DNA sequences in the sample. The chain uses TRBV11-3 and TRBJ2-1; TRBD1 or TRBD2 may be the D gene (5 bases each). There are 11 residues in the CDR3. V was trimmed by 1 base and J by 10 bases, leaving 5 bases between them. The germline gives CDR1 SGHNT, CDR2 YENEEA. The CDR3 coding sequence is TGTGCCAGCAGCTTAGGGGGGGAGCAGTTCTTC. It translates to CASSLGGEQFF.

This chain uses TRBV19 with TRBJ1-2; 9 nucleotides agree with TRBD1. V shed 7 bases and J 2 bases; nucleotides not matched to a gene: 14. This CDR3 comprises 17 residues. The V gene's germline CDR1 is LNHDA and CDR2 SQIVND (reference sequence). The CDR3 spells CASILSYETGGNYGYTF. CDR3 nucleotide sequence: TGTGCCAGTATCCTCTCTTACGAGACAGGGGGAAACTATGGCTACACCTTC.

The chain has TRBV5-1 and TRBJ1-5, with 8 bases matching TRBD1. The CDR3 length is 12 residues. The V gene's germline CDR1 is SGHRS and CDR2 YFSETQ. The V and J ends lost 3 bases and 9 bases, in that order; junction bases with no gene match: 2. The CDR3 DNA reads TGCGCCAGCAGCTCGGGGACAGGGCCCCAGCATTTT. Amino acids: CASSSGTGPQHF.

CDR3 in DNA: TGTGCCAGCAGCCGGGACAGCCTTAATACGAACACCGGGGAGCTGTTTTTT. Translating it yields CASSRDSLNTNTGELFF. The V call is TRBV2, the J call TRBJ2-2; 7 bases are shared with TRBD1. The V segment lost 6 bases and the J segment 0 bases; nucleotides outside the gene matches: 10. The germline CDR1 and CDR2 sequences are SNHLY and FYNNEI. There are 17 residues in the CDR3.

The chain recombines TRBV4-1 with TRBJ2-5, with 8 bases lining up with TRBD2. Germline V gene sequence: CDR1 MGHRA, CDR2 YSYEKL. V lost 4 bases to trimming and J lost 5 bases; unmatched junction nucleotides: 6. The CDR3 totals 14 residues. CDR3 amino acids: CASSLSGMGETQYF. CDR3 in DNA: TGCGCCAGCAGCCTTAGCGGGATGGGTGAGACCCAGTACTTC.

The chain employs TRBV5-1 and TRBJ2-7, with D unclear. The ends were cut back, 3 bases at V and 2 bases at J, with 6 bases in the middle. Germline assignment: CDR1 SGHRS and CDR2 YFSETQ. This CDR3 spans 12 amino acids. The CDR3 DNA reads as TGCGCCAGCAGCTCCGGAGCCTACGAGCAGTACTTC. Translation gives CASSSGAYEQYF.

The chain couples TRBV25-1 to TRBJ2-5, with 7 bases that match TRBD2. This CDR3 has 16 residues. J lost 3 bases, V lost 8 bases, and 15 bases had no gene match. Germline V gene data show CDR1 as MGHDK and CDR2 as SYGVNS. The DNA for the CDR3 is TGTGCCAGCCATCCGCCTGTTGCGGGAGTAAAAGAGACCCAGTACTTC. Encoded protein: CASHPPVAGVKETQYF.

The CDR3 DNA follows: TGTGCCAGCTCACTCCCGGGGGCCATGAACACTGAAGCTTTCTTT. This translates into CASSLPGAMNTEAFF. The V call is TRBV18, the J call TRBJ1-1; a possible D gene is TRBD1 (6 bases). Per germline, CDR1 KGHSH and CDR2 LQKENI. V was trimmed by 4 bases and J by 0 bases, leaving 12 bases between them. This CDR3 is built from 15 residues.

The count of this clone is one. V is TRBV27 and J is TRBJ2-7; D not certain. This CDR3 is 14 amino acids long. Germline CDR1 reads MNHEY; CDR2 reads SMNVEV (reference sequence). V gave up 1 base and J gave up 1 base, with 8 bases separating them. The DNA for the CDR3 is TGTGCCAGCAGTTTATTCTTCGATTCCTACGAGCAGTACTTC. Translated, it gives CASSLFFDSYEQYF.

CDR3 DNA: TGTGCCAGCAGCCCGGACAGGGTAGGGGGCTACACCTTC. Residues: CASSPDRVGGYTF. The chain joins TRBV7-2 to TRBJ1-2, with 8 positions matching TRBD1. Germline trimming cut 5 bases from V and 8 bases from J; bases unmatched to any gene: 7. This CDR3 contains 13 residues. Looked up from germline, CDR1 is SGHTA and CDR2 is FQGNSA.

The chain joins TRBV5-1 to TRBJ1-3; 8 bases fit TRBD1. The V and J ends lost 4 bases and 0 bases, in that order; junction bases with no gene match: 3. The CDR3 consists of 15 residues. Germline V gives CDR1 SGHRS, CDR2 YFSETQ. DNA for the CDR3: TGCGCCAGCAGCGTTACAGGGGGCTCTGGAAACACCATATATTTT. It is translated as CASSVTGGSGNTIYF.

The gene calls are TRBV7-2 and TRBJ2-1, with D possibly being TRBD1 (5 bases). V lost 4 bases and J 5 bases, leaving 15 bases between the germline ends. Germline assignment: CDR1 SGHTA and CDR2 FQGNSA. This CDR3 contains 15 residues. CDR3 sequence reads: CASSSQVLFHNEQFF. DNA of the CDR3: TGTGCCAGCAGCTCACAGGTTTTATTCCACAATGAGCAGTTCTTC.